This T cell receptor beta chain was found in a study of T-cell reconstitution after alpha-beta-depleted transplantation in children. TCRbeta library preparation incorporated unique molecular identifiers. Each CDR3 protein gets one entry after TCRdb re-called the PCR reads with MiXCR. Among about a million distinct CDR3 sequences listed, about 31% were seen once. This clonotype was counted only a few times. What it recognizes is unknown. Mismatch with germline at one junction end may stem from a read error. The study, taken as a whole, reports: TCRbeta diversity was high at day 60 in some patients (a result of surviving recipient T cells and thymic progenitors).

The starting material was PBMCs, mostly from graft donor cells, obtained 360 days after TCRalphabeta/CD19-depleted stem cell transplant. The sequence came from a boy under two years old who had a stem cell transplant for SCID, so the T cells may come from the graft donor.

The CDR3 sequence: CASSLRDRGQNF. In DNA form, the CDR3 reads TGTGCCAGCAGCCTCCGGGACAGGGGGCAAAACTTC. V and J are TRBV7-9 and TRBJ2-7; 12 nucleotides align to TRBD1. CDR1 and CDR2 from the germline V gene are SEHNR and FQNEAQ (reference sequence). The CDR3 runs to 12 residues.